Each of the 21 T cell receptor beta chains below was sequenced from the same sample in a study of blood T cell repertoires in COVID-19. The assay was immunoSEQ multiplex PCR, and TCRdb's table has in-frame clones only and misses some. The data contain some 70,000 clones, 89% of them seen just once; the ten biggest clones take up 8% to 10%. Sequenced material: peripheral blood. The receptor source for this set is a middle-aged man with active COVID-19.

The chain employs TRBV18 and TRBJ2-4; D unclear. CDR3 length: 18 amino acids. Between the trimmed V and J ends, which lost 0 bases and 1 base, there was a span of 16 bases. The germline CDR1 and CDR2 sequences are KGHSH and LQKENI. CDR3 nucleotide sequence: TGTGCCAGCTCACCACCTTTCATTCAGGATAGGGCCAAAAACATTCAGTACTTC. Its translation: CASSPPFIQDRAKNIQYF.

The rearrangement uses TRBV5-1 and TRBJ2-5, with TRBD2 matching over 10 bases. CDR1 is SGHRS, CDR2 YFSETQ, per germline. The V gene end was trimmed by 4 bases and the J gene end by 4 bases; junction bases not matched to a gene: 13. The CDR3 has 17 residues. This CDR3 reads CASSQTRIAGGRETQYF. The DNA for the CDR3 is TGCGCCAGCAGCCAAACTAGAATAGCGGGGGGAAGAGAGACCCAGTACTTC.

The chain uses TRBV25-1 and TRBJ1-2; D unclear. The germline V and J ends were trimmed by 2 bases and 3 bases, with 13 bases remaining between them. The germline gives CDR1 MGHDK, CDR2 SYGVNS. The CDR3 has 15 residues. The CDR3 DNA sequence: TGTGCCAGCAGTGAAGCGGGCACAGATCACTATGGCTACACCTTC. It translates to CASSEAGTDHYGYTF.

The rearrangement joins TRBV28 to TRBJ1-2, with D perhaps TRBD1 (5 bases). In germline, CDR1 is MDHEN, CDR2 SYDVKM. The CDR3 length is 12 residues. Trimming took 6 bases from V and 4 from J, leaving 9 bases between them. CDR3 nucleotides: TGTGCCAGCAGAGGGGTTGGCTATGGCTACACCTTC. As protein: CASRGVGYGYTF.

The V call is TRBV7-9, the J call TRBJ2-2; TRBD2 matches at 16 bases. This CDR3 is built from 18 residues. Looked up from germline, CDR1 is SEHNR and CDR2 is FQNEAQ (reference sequence). Trimming at V came to 10 bases and at J to 3 bases, leaving 11 bases not matched to a gene. The CDR3 here is CATSRGTSGGVHTGELFF. CDR3 nucleotide sequence: TGTGCCACGTCACGAGGGACTAGCGGGGGGGTACACACCGGGGAGCTGTTTTTT.

This chain's CDR3 is CASSLGQAQETQYF. For the CDR3, the DNA is TGTGCCAGCAGCTTGGGACAGGCCCAAGAGACCCAGTACTTC. The chain has TRBV5-6 and TRBJ2-5; possibly TRBD1 for D (6 bases). Germline CDR1 is SGHDT and CDR2 is YYEEEE. Between the trimmed V and J ends, which lost 0 bases and 1 base, there was a span of 7 bases. The CDR3 has 14 residues.

V and J are TRBV4-1 and TRBJ2-7, with D possibly TRBD2 on 5 matching bases. Germline CDR1 is MGHRA and CDR2 is YSYEKL. V shed 2 bases and J shed 4 bases, with 9 bases lying between them. This CDR3 has 13 amino acids. The DNA for the CDR3 is TGCGCCAGCAGCCAAAGGTCGGGGTACGAGCAGTACTTC. Encoded protein: CASSQRSGYEQYF.

This chain uses TRBV6-2 or TRBV6-3 with TRBJ2-7; D is perhaps TRBD1 (6 bases). Trimming took 3 bases from V and 3 from J, leaving 9 bases between them. There are 13 residues in the CDR3. Germline CDR1 MNHEY, CDR2 SVGEGT. The CDR3 here is CASSYGGRYEQYF. The CDR3 nucleotides read TGTGCCAGCAGTTATGGGGGCCGCTACGAGCAGTACTTC.

The chain links TRBV18 to TRBJ1-2, with 8 positions matching TRBD1. The CDR3 runs 14 residues. Trimming took 4 bases from V and 4 from J; bases not matched to a gene: 5. Germline CDR1 is KGHSH and CDR2 is LQKENI. The CDR3 region has the DNA TGTGCCAGCTCACGGCCAGGGGGCGGCTATGGCTACACCTTC. It is translated as CASSRPGGGYGYTF.

The genes are TRBV27 and TRBJ1-2, with 7 positions matching TRBD1. CDR1 and CDR2 from the germline V gene are MNHEY and SMNVEV (reference sequence). Germline trimming cut 2 bases from V and 7 bases from J; bases unmatched to any gene: 4. The CDR3 length is 13 residues. The CDR3 DNA reads as TGTGCCAGCAGTTTAACAGGGGCGGGTGGCTACACCTTC. Amino acids: CASSLTGAGGYTF.

The chain couples TRBV28 to TRBJ1-2; no reliable D call. V was shortened by 5 bases and J by 7 bases, with 11 bases between the two germline ends. This CDR3 has 12 amino acids. Looked up from germline, CDR1 is MDHEN and CDR2 is SYDVKM. The CDR3: CASSTPAGGYTF. CDR3 DNA sequence: TGTGCCAGCAGTACACCAGCGGGTGGCTACACCTTC.

The chain joins TRBV11-2 to TRBJ2-3, with no clear D. Between the trimmed V and J ends, which lost 1 base and 3 bases, there was a span of 11 bases. This CDR3 is built from 15 residues. Germline V CDR1 and CDR2: SGHAT, FQNNGV. The CDR3 reads CASSLVRPRTDTQYF. CDR3 bases: TGTGCCAGCAGCTTAGTTCGCCCCAGGACAGATACGCAGTATTTT. Combining the CDR3 with reference TRBV11-2 and TRBJ2-3 gives the whole variable domain EAGVAQSPRYKIIEKRQSVAFWCNPISGHATLYWYQQILGQGPKLLIQFQNNGVVDDSQLPKDRFSAERLKGVDSTLKIQPAKLEDSAVYLCASSLVRPRTDTQYFGPGTRLTVL.

This clone is a singleton in its sample. The rearrangement links TRBV27 to TRBJ1-2, with unresolved D. The germline gives CDR1 MNHEY, CDR2 SMNVEV (reference sequence). The CDR3 is 13 residues long. The V end was cut by 2 bases, the J end by 5 bases, with 9 bases between. In nucleotides, the CDR3 is TGTGCCAGCAGTTTAGAAGGAGAGTATGGCTACACCTTC. Translation: CASSLEGEYGYTF.

The V and J genes are TRBV12-3 or TRBV12-4 and TRBJ1-2; 7 bases map to TRBD1. This CDR3 spans 13 amino acids. After removal of 5 bases from V and 6 bases from J, the junction contained 6 bases not matched to a gene. The CDR3 region has the DNA TGTGCCAGCAGTAACAGGGGTCGCGATGGCTACACCTTC. Translation: CASSNRGRDGYTF.

The V call is TRBV10-1, the J call TRBJ2-3; 7 positions match TRBD2. The trim removed 4 bases at V and 2 bases at J, leaving 6 bases unmatched. Germline V CDR1 and CDR2: WNHNN, SYGVQD (reference sequence). This CDR3 comprises 15 residues. The CDR3 loop reads CASSGSSGPTDTQYF. The CDR3 nucleotides read TGCGCCAGCAGTGGGTCTAGCGGCCCCACAGATACGCAGTATTTT.

The chain joins TRBV7-9 to TRBJ2-5; TRBD1 aligns across 11 bases. The CDR3 has 15 amino acids. Germline CDR1 reads SEHNR; CDR2 reads FQNEAQ (reference sequence). With V trimmed by 5 bases and J by 3 bases, 5 bases remained unmatched. The CDR3 here is CASSPGQGAEETQYF. CDR3 sequence (DNA): TGTGCCAGCAGCCCAGGACAGGGGGCAGAAGAGACCCAGTACTTC.

V and J are TRBV25-1 and TRBJ1-2, with D uncertain. V lost 3 bases and J lost 4, with 15 bases in between. The V gene's germline CDR1 is MGHDK and CDR2 SYGVNS. The CDR3 covers 15 residues. CDR3 nucleotides: TGTGCCAGCAGTGATTTGGGCCGAGGGATCTATGGCTACACCTTC. Translated: CASSDLGRGIYGYTF.

The chain has TRBV2 and TRBJ1-1; weak D call: TRBD1 (5 bases). CDR3 length equals 13 residues. Trimming stripped 8 bases from V and 0 bases from J, with 10 bases between. Germline V CDR1 and CDR2: SNHLY, FYNNEI. This CDR3 reads CASGQRMNTEAFF. CDR3 DNA: TGTGCCAGCGGACAACGTATGAACACTGAAGCTTTCTTT.

The chain is built from TRBV10-2 and TRBJ2-1; D perhaps matches TRBD1 (5 bases). CDR1 is WSHSY and CDR2 is SAAADI in the germline V gene. The CDR3 consists of 14 residues. V was shortened by 6 bases and J by 5 bases, with 14 bases between the two germline ends. CDR3 sequence: CASREDSQNNEQFF. The CDR3 coding sequence is TGCGCCAGCAGGGAAGACAGCCAGAACAATGAGCAGTTCTTC.

The gene calls are TRBV7-9 and TRBJ1-1, with TRBD1 identical over 7 bases. CDR3 length equals 17 residues. V shed 4 bases, J shed 1 base, and the junction held 12 bases outside the gene matches. Germline CDR1 reads SEHNR; CDR2 reads FQNEAQ (reference sequence). CDR3 nucleotide sequence: TGTGCCAGCAGCTCCCACAACAGGGGCCTCCAGAACACTGAAGCTTTCTTT. It translates to CASSSHNRGLQNTEAFF.

This chain connects TRBV13 to TRBJ1-1, with a possible D match to TRBD1 (6 bases). This CDR3 is 13 amino acids long. Germline values: CDR1 PRHDT, CDR2 FYEKMQ (reference sequence). Trimming shortened V by 5 bases and J by 4 bases, and 11 bases separated the two germline ends. DNA for the CDR3: TGTGCCAGCAGCCCGACCAGGGGCACTGAAGCTTTCTTT. It translates to CASSPTRGTEAFF.